Sequencing of this TCR beta chain was carried out in a study of somatic mutations in cytotoxic T cells in rheumatoid arthritis. Study summary: Flow-sorting brought some V beta antibody-stained T-cell populations to nearly 100% purity, V beta1+ cells sequenced for TCRB among them. Notes on the study in general: Among rheumatoid arthritis patients and age-matched healthy controls, CD8+ T-cell clonality was not significantly different. Over 20% of CD8+ cells belonged to the largest CD8+ clone in about an eighth of the roughly 60 patients. Of the expanded CD8+ clones, the antigen targets were not known.

Profiled with immunoSEQ multiplex PCR; TCRdb holds only in-frame clones, not every one. Of about 12,000 clones detected, 70% to 80% appear once; the ten largest clones hold roughly 12%. Regarding this clone: What it binds is unknown.

Germline loops: CDR1 LNHDA, CDR2 SQIVND (reference sequence). Trimming left V 7 bases short and J 0 bases short, with 15 bases between. This CDR3 spans 15 amino acids. V usage is TRBV19 and J usage is TRBJ1-1; the D gene is possibly TRBD1 (6 bases). This clonotype was obtained from a woman between 40 and 55 years old in good health. The sample comprised CD8+ T cells sorted from blood. CDR3 sequence reads: CASTASRGVNTEAFF. The DNA for the CDR3 is TGTGCCAGTACAGCGTCTAGGGGGGTGAACACTGAAGCTTTCTTT.